The entry below describes one TCR beta chain. The sample is drawn from a study of shared clonotypes between healthy human individuals. In the naive CD8 group, cells lacked CD45RO and were positively selected for CCR7, so terminally differentiated effector memory CD45RA+ cells were left out. Healthy HIV-negative adults without recent acute infections or vaccinations served as donors. The assay was carried out at the deep level. Assay: immunoSEQ multiplex PCR; the TCRdb copy retains only in-frame clones and omits some. The table has 2 million to 2.5 million clones, about 92% seen once. Germline assignment: CDR1 SQVTM and CDR2 ANQGSEA. The CDR3 runs 15 residues. Trimming took 8 bases from V and 0 from J, leaving 14 bases between them.

Sequencing input: naive CD8+ T cells from PBMCs. This sequence was found in a man aged 18 to 30 in good health. Some clones in this sample may be carry-over from other donors' samples. V and J are TRBV29-1 and TRBJ2-6; possible D gene TRBD1, 5 bases. The CDR3 reads CSPTDQSSGANVLTF. The CDR3 bases are TGCAGCCCGACAGACCAGAGCTCTGGGGCCAACGTCCTGACTTTC.